This TCR beta chain was sequenced during a study of identical twins. The trim removed 2 bases at V and 4 bases at J, leaving 6 bases unmatched. The V gene's germline CDR1 is MNHEY and CDR2 SMNVEV (reference sequence). This CDR3 contains 15 residues. cDNA carried unique molecular identifiers, and a universal primer site was added by template switching. MiXCR, applied by TCRdb to the 5' RACE reads, yields one record per CDR3 protein. The table lists approximately 680,000 distinct CDR3 sequences, 7.1% of them singletons. In its sample, this clonotype was seen many times. These same records also appear under a second study, on yellow fever vaccine responses in identical twins.

V and J are TRBV27 and TRBJ1-1; 8 bases line up with TRBD1. The clonotype originates from a woman aged 18-29 years in good health. Source material: PBMCs. The DNA of the CDR3 is TGTGCCAGCAGTTTAGCAGGGGGCTTGGGCACTGAAGCTTTCTTT. It is translated as CASSLAGGLGTEAFF.